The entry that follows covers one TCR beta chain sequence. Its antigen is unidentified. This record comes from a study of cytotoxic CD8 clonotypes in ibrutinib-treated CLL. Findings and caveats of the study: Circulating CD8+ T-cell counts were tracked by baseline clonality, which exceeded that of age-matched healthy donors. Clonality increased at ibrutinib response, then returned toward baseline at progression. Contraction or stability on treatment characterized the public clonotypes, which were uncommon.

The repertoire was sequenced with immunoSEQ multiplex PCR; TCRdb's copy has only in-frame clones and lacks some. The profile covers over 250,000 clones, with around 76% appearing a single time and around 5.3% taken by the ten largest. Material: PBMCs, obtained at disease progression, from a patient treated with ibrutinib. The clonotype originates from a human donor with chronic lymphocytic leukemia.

CDR3 in amino acids: CASSPNGPTYEQYF. The CDR3 DNA follows: TGCGCCAGCAGCCCGAACGGACCCACCTACGAGCAGTACTTC. V usage is TRBV5-1 and J usage is TRBJ2-7; no reliable D call. Germline V gives CDR1 SGHRS, CDR2 YFSETQ. V lost 4 bases and J lost 2, with 13 bases in between. The CDR3 runs 14 residues.